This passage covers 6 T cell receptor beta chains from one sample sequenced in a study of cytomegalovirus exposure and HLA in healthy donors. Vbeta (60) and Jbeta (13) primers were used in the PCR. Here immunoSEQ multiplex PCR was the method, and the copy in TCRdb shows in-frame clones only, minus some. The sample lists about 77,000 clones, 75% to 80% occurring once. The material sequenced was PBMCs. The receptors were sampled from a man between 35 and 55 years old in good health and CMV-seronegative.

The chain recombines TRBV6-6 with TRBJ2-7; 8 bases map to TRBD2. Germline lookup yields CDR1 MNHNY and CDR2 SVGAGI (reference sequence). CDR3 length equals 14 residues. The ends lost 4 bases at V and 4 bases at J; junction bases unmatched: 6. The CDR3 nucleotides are TGTGCCAGCAGTTTGATTAGCGGGGCGTACGAGCAGTACTTC. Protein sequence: CASSLISGAYEQYF.

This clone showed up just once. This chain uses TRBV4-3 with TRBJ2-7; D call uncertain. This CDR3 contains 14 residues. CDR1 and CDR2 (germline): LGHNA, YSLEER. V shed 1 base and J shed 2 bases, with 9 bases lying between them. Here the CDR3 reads CASSQVRGAYEQYF. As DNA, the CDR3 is TGCGCCAGCAGCCAAGTACGAGGAGCCTACGAGCAGTACTTC.

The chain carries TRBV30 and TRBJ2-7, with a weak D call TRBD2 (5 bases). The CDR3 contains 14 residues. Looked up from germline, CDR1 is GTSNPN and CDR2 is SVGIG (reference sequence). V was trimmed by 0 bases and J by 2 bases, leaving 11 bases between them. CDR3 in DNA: TGTGCCTGGAGTGTACAGCGGCAAACCTACGAGCAGTACTTC. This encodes CAWSVQRQTYEQYF.

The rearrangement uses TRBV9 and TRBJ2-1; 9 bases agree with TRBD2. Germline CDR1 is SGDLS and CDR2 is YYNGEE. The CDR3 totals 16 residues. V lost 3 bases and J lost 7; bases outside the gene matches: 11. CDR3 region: CASSGFSGSARNEQFF. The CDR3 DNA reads TGTGCCAGCAGCGGATTTAGCGGGAGCGCGCGTAATGAGCAGTTCTTC.

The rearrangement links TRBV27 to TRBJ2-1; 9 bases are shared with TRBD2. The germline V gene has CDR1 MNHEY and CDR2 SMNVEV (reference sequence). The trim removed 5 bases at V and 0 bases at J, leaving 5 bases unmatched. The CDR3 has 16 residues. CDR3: CASSLGTSYSYNEQFF. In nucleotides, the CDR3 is TGTGCCAGCAGTCTCGGGACTAGCTACTCCTACAATGAGCAGTTCTTC.

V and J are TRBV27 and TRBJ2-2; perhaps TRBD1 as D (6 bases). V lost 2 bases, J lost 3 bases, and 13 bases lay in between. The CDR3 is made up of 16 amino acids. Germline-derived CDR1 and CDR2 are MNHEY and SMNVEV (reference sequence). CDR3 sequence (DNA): TGTGCCAGCAGTTTAATTACAGGGCGGGACACCGGGGAGCTGTTTTTT. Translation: CASSLITGRDTGELFF.